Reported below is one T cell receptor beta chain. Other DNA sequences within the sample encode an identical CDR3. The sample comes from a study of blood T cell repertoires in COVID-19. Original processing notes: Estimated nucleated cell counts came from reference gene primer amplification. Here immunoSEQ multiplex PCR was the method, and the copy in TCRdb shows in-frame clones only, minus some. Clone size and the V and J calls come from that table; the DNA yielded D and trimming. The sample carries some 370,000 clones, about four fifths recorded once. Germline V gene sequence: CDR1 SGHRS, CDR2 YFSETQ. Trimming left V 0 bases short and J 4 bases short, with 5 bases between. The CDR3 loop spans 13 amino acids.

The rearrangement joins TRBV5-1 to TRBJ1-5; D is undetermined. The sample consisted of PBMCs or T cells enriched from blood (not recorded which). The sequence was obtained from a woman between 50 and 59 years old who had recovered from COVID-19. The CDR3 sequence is CASSLAPNQPQHF. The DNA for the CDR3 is TGCGCCAGCAGCTTGGCCCCGAATCAGCCCCAGCATTTT.